The clone carrying this T cell receptor (beta chain) has a count of ten or more. The antigen is unknown. This entry belongs to a study of early T cells in non-severe SARS-CoV-2 infection. Study details: Sequencing was performed on bulk RNA from unsorted whole blood, leaving chains unpaired. Study-level points and caveats: In VDJdb matching, anti-spike CD8 responses were favored while private and CD4 specificities went missing.

In the library, individual cDNA molecules carried attached unique molecular identifiers. TCRdb ran MiXCR on the 5' RACE reads and lists one entry per CDR3 protein. The table has around 55,000 distinct CDR3 sequences, about 12% seen once. There are 17 residues in the CDR3. The TCR sequence derives from an adult who was a healthcare worker with PCR-confirmed SARS-CoV-2 infection or an uninfected control (not recorded which). Sequencing was performed on whole blood. This rearrangement joins TRBV21-1 to TRBJ1-1; TRBD1 is the table's D call and was not checked against the DNA. TRBV21-1 is deemed a pseudogene. DNA for the CDR3: TGTGCCAACAGCGAGATCCGGAGAGCTAGGGACGGCACTGAAGCTTTCTTT. Translating it yields CANSEIRRARDGTEAFF.